The TCR beta chain under discussion was sequenced for a study of cytomegalovirus exposure and HLA in healthy donors. Use of 60 Vbeta and 13 Jbeta primers characterized the PCR. Generated by immunoSEQ multiplex PCR, the TCRdb table keeps only in-frame clones and is missing some. The table includes some 200,000 clones, more than 80% detected once. Germline V gene lookup returns CDR1 SGHTA and CDR2 FQGNSA. V was pared by 5 bases and J by 7 bases, with 15 bases between. The CDR3 extends over 15 amino acids. In this sample, this clone turned up a few times. This clonotype was obtained from a woman between 50 and 59 years old in good health and CMV-seropositive. V usage is TRBV7-2 and J usage is TRBJ1-6; a possible D gene is TRBD1 (6 bases). Sequenced sample: PBMCs. In DNA, the CDR3 is TGTGCCAGCAGCCCGAGTACAGGGAACAATTCACCCCTCCACTTT. It codes for CASSPSTGNNSPLHF.